Detailed here is one TCR beta chain. Its antigen is as yet unknown. This specimen comes from a study of cytomegalovirus exposure and HLA in healthy donors. Findings and caveats of the study: In a later analysis, roughly 17,000 TCR beta sequences were associated with HLA alleles at 0.05 false discovery rate.

The germline V gene encodes CDR1 SGHDT and CDR2 YYEEEE. The V gene lost 1 base and the J gene lost 5 bases, with 13 bases spanning the gap. The CDR3 covers 15 residues. Use of 60 Vbeta and 13 Jbeta primers characterized the PCR. Assay: immunoSEQ multiplex PCR; the TCRdb copy retains only in-frame clones and omits some. Altogether 130,000 or so clones are present, approximately 78% being singletons, with the ten largest covering about 8.6%. The chain uses TRBV5-6 and TRBJ1-5; D is undetermined. The receptor was derived from a woman aged 45-59 years in good health and CMV-seropositive. Sequencing was performed on PBMCs. This chain's CDR3 is CASSLLQEGDQPQHF. The CDR3, as DNA: TGTGCCAGCAGCTTGTTGCAGGAGGGAGATCAGCCCCAGCATTTT.